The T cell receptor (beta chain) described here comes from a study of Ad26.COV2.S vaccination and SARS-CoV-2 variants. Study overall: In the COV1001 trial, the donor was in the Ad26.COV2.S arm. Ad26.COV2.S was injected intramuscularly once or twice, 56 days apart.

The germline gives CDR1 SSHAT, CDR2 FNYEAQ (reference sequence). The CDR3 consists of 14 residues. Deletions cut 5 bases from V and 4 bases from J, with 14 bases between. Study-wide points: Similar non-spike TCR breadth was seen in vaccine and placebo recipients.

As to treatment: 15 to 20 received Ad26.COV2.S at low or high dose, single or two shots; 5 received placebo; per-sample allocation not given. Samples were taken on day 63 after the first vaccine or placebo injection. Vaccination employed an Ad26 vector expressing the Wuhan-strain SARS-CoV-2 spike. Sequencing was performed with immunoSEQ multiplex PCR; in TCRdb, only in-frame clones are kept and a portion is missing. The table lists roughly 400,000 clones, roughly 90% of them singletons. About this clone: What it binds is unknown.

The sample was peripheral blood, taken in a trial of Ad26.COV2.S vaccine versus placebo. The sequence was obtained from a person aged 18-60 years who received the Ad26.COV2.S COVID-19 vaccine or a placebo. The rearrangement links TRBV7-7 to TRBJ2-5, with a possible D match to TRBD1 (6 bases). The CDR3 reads CASSHSGERETQYF. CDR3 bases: TGTGCCAGCAGCCATTCAGGGGAGAGAGAGACCCAGTACTTC. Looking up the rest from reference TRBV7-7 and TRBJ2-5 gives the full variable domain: GAGVSQSPRYKVTKRGQDVTLRCDPISSHATLYWYQQALGQGPEFLTYFNYEAQPDKSGLPSDRFSAERPEGSISTLTIQRTEQRDSAMYRCASSHSGERETQYFGPGTRLLVL.